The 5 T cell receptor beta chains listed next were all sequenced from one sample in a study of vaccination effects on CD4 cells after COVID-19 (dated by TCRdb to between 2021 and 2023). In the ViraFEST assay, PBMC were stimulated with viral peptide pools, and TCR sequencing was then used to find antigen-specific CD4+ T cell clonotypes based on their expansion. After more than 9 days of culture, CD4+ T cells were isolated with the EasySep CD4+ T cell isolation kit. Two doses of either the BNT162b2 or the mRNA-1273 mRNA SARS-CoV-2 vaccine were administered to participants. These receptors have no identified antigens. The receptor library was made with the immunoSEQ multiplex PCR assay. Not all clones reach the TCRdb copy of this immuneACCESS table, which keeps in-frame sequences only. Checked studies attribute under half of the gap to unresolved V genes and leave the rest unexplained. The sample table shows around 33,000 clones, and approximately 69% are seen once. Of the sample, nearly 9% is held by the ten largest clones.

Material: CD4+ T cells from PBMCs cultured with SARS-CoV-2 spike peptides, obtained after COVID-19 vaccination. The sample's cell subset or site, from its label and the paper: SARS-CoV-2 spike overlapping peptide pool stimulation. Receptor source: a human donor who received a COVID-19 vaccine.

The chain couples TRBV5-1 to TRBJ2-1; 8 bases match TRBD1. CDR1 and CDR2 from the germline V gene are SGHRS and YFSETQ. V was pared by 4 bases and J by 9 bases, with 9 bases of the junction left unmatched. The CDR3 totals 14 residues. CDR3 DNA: TGCGCCAGCAGCCCCGGACAGGGTTTCGGTGAGCAGTTCTTC. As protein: CASSPGQGFGEQFF.

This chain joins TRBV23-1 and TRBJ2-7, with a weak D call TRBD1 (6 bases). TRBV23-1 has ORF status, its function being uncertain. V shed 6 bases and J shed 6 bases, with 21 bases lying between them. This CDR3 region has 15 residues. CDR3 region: CASRTRTAPLGEQYF. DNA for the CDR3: TGCGCCAGCAGGACTCGGACAGCGCCCTTAGGCGAGCAGTACTTC.

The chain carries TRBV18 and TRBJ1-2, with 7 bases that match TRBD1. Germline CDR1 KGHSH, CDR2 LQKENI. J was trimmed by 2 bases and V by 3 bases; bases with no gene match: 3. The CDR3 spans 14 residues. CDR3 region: CASSPEQGNYGYTF. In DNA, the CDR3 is TGTGCCAGCTCACCCGAACAGGGGAACTATGGCTACACCTTC.

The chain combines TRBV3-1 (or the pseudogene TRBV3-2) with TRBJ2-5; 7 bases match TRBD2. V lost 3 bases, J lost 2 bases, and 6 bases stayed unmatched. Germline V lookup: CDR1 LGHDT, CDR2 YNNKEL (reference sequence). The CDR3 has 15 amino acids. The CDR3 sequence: CASSQVSGVQETQYF. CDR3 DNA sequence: TGTGCCAGCAGCCAGGTCAGCGGGGTTCAAGAGACCCAGTACTTC.

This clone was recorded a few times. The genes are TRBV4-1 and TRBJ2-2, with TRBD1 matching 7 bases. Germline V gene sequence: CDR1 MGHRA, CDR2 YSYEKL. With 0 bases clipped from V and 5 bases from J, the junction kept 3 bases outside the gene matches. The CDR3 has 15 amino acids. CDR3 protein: CASSQEQGMTGELFF. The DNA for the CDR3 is TGCGCCAGCAGCCAAGAACAGGGGATGACCGGGGAGCTGTTTTTT.